Listed below are T cell receptor beta chains from one sample, sequenced in a study of cytotoxic CD8 clonotypes in ibrutinib-treated CLL. TCRdb's table, derived via immunoSEQ multiplex PCR, lists solely in-frame clones and lacks some. The sample holds tens of thousands of clones, about 70% seen once. The sequences come from PBMCs, collected after 12 months of ibrutinib treatment. Source of these receptors: a human donor with chronic lymphocytic leukemia. Each CDR3 is given with its conserved first and last residue. Fields, in order: J gene, CDR3 length, V gene, clone size, D gene, CDR3 protein, CDR3 DNA. A D gene is named only where the DNA matches it firmly. Clone size is shown for a subset of rows, as once, few, many or a class of expanded clone.

J gene: TRBJ2-7; CDR3 length: 16; V gene: TRBV7-8; clone size: -; D gene: TRBD2; CDR3 protein: CASSLTPSSGRYEQYF; CDR3 DNA: TGTGCCAGCAGCTTAACACCCTCAAGCGGGAGATACGAGCAGTACTTC
J gene: TRBJ2-7; CDR3 length: 14; V gene: TRBV5-4; clone size: -; D gene: TRBD1; CDR3 protein: CASRSQGEEYEQYF; CDR3 DNA: TGTGCCAGCAGATCACAGGGGGAAGAATACGAGCAGTACTTC
J gene: TRBJ2-1; CDR3 length: 15; V gene: TRBV18; clone size: -; D gene: TRBD1; CDR3 protein: CASSRPGQGVDEQFF; CDR3 DNA: TGTGCCAGCTCACGTCCGGGACAGGGTGTCGATGAGCAGTTCTTC
J gene: TRBJ1-2; CDR3 length: 13; V gene: TRBV30; clone size: -; D gene: -; CDR3 protein: CAWSVWGLDGYTF; CDR3 DNA: TGTGCCTGGAGTGTATGGGGGTTGGATGGCTACACCTTC
J gene: TRBJ2-1; CDR3 length: 16; V gene: TRBV2; clone size: -; D gene: TRBD2; CDR3 protein: CASTLDSGRTTGEQFF; CDR3 DNA: TGTGCCAGCACCCTGGATAGCGGGAGGACTACTGGCGAGCAGTTCTTC
J gene: TRBJ2-6; CDR3 length: 11; V gene: TRBV2; clone size: few; D gene: -; CDR3 protein: CAANGANVLTF; CDR3 DNA: TGTGCCGCCAACGGGGCCAACGTCCTGACTTTC
J gene: TRBJ1-5; CDR3 length: 12; V gene: TRBV30; clone size: -; D gene: -; CDR3 protein: CAAGWVGQPQHF; CDR3 DNA: TGTGCCGCCGGCTGGGTCGGGCAGCCCCAGCATTTT
J gene: TRBJ2-5; CDR3 length: 14; V gene: TRBV29-1; clone size: -; D gene: -; CDR3 protein: CSVVRQGWGETQYF; CDR3 DNA: TGCAGCGTCGTAAGACAAGGGTGGGGGGAGACCCAGTACTTC
J gene: TRBJ1-2; CDR3 length: 15; V gene: TRBV5-1; clone size: -; D gene: TRBD1; CDR3 protein: CASSPRLGTANGYTF; CDR3 DNA: TGCGCCAGCAGTCCGCGGTTGGGGACAGCTAATGGCTACACCTTC
J gene: TRBJ2-1; CDR3 length: 18; V gene: TRBV7-2; clone size: few; D gene: TRBD2; CDR3 protein: CASSLAVVAGGGYNEQFF; CDR3 DNA: TGTGCCAGCAGCTTGGCTGTCGTAGCGGGAGGGGGCTACAATGAGCAGTTCTTC
J gene: TRBJ2-2; CDR3 length: 16; V gene: TRBV15; clone size: -; D gene: -; CDR3 protein: CATSGPREPRSGELFF; CDR3 DNA: TGTGCCACCAGCGGTCCCCGGGAACCTCGGTCCGGGGAGCTGTTTTTT
J gene: TRBJ1-2; CDR3 length: 15; V gene: TRBV7-2; clone size: -; D gene: TRBD1; CDR3 protein: CASSLVFGTDYGYTF; CDR3 DNA: TGTGCCAGCAGCTTAGTTTTTGGGACAGACTATGGCTACACCTTC
J gene: TRBJ1-1; CDR3 length: 14; V gene: TRBV9; clone size: -; D gene: TRBD1; CDR3 protein: CASSGDRLNTEAFF; CDR3 DNA: TGTGCCAGCAGCGGGGACAGGTTGAACACTGAAGCTTTCTTT
J gene: TRBJ2-1; CDR3 length: 16; V gene: TRBV5-1; clone size: -; D gene: -; CDR3 protein: CASSSDSWSSYNEQFF; CDR3 DNA: TGCGCCAGCAGCTCGGACAGCTGGAGCTCCTACAATGAGCAGTTCTTC
J gene: TRBJ2-7; CDR3 length: 14; V gene: TRBV30; clone size: -; D gene: TRBD2; CDR3 protein: CAWSTAGGPYEQYF; CDR3 DNA: TGTGCCTGGAGTACGGCGGGAGGGCCCTACGAGCAGTACTTC
J gene: TRBJ2-7; CDR3 length: 13; V gene: TRBV2; clone size: -; D gene: -; CDR3 protein: CASRADQKPEQYF; CDR3 DNA: TGTGCCAGCAGAGCCGACCAGAAACCCGAGCAGTACTTC
J gene: TRBJ2-2; CDR3 length: 15; V gene: TRBV2; clone size: -; D gene: -; CDR3 protein: CASSDAGGGPGELFF; CDR3 DNA: TGTGCCAGCAGTGATGCAGGTGGGGGCCCCGGGGAGCTGTTTTTT
J gene: TRBJ2-7; CDR3 length: 13; V gene: TRBV9; clone size: few; D gene: TRBD2; CDR3 protein: CASSPSGRSEQYF; CDR3 DNA: TGTGCCAGCTCTCCTAGCGGGAGGAGCGAGCAGTACTTC
J gene: TRBJ2-7; CDR3 length: 14; V gene: TRBV18; clone size: -; D gene: -; CDR3 protein: CASSPRTLTYEQYF; CDR3 DNA: TGTGCCAGCTCACCTCGGACACTCACCTACGAGCAGTACTTC
J gene: TRBJ1-1; CDR3 length: 13; V gene: TRBV7-9; clone size: once; D gene: -; CDR3 protein: CAAEQGPNTEAFF; CDR3 DNA: TGTGCCGCCGAACAGGGACCGAACACTGAAGCTTTCTTT
J gene: TRBJ2-5; CDR3 length: 13; V gene: TRBV7-9; clone size: -; D gene: -; CDR3 protein: CASSSWDGETQYF; CDR3 DNA: TGTGCCAGCAGCTCCTGGGACGGAGAGACCCAGTACTTC
J gene: TRBJ1-2; CDR3 length: 15; V gene: TRBV14; clone size: -; D gene: -; CDR3 protein: CASSQDLGPNYGYTF; CDR3 DNA: TGTGCCAGCAGCCAAGATCTCGGGCCAAACTATGGCTACACCTTC
J gene: TRBJ1-1; CDR3 length: 15; V gene: TRBV7-8; clone size: -; D gene: TRBD1; CDR3 protein: CASSFTGQGAAEAFF; CDR3 DNA: TGTGCCAGCAGCTTCACGGGACAGGGGGCGGCTGAAGCTTTCTTT
J gene: TRBJ1-1; CDR3 length: 16; V gene: TRBV5-1; clone size: few; D gene: TRBD1; CDR3 protein: CASSLETGVMGTEAFF; CDR3 DNA: TGCGCCAGCAGCTTGGAAACAGGGGTAATGGGAACTGAAGCTTTCTTT
J gene: TRBJ2-7; CDR3 length: 13; V gene: TRBV7-2; clone size: few; D gene: -; CDR3 protein: CASSSRRTYEQYF; CDR3 DNA: TGTGCCAGCAGCTCACGGCGGACCTACGAGCAGTACTTC
J gene: TRBJ1-5; CDR3 length: 15; V gene: TRBV7-6; clone size: -; D gene: TRBD1; CDR3 protein: CASSLRDSSNQPQHF; CDR3 DNA: TGTGCCAGCAGCTTGCGGGACAGTAGCAATCAGCCCCAGCATTTT
J gene: TRBJ2-7; CDR3 length: 12; V gene: TRBV29-1; clone size: few; D gene: -; CDR3 protein: CSVKDGSYEQYF; CDR3 DNA: TGCAGCGTTAAGGACGGCTCCTACGAGCAGTACTTC
J gene: TRBJ2-3; CDR3 length: 15; V gene: TRBV4-3; clone size: -; D gene: TRBD2; CDR3 protein: CASSLAGGIADTQYF; CDR3 DNA: TGCGCCAGCAGCCTCGCGGGGGGGATCGCAGATACGCAGTATTTT
J gene: TRBJ1-5; CDR3 length: 13; V gene: TRBV27; clone size: few; D gene: -; CDR3 protein: CASRETFNQPQHF; CDR3 DNA: TGTGCCAGCCGGGAAACCTTCAATCAGCCCCAGCATTTT
J gene: TRBJ1-4; CDR3 length: 14; V gene: TRBV7-9; clone size: -; D gene: TRBD1; CDR3 protein: CASSLGDSREKLFF; CDR3 DNA: TGTGCCAGCAGCTTAGGGGACAGTCGAGAAAAACTGTTTTTT
J gene: TRBJ2-2; CDR3 length: 15; V gene: TRBV18; clone size: -; D gene: -; CDR3 protein: CASSPSRDNTGELFF; CDR3 DNA: TGTGCCAGCTCACCCTCCCGGGACAACACCGGGGAGCTGTTTTTT
J gene: TRBJ1-2; CDR3 length: 10; V gene: TRBV1; clone size: -; D gene: -; CDR3 protein: CTSRRGGYTF; CDR3 DNA: TGCACCAGCAGGCGGGGTGGCTACACCTTC
J gene: TRBJ2-6; CDR3 length: 15; V gene: TRBV6-4; clone size: -; D gene: -; CDR3 protein: CASSDHSSGANVLTF; CDR3 DNA: TGTGCCAGCAGTGACCACAGCTCTGGGGCCAACGTCCTGACTTTC
J gene: TRBJ1-1; CDR3 length: 13; V gene: TRBV5-1; clone size: -; D gene: -; CDR3 protein: CASSLVLGGEAFF; CDR3 DNA: TGCGCCAGCAGCTTGGTTTTGGGAGGTGAAGCTTTCTTT
J gene: TRBJ2-7; CDR3 length: 15; V gene: TRBV6-5; clone size: -; D gene: TRBD1; CDR3 protein: CASSYSGDSSYEQYF; CDR3 DNA: TGTGCCAGCAGTTACTCTGGGGACAGTTCCTACGAGCAGTACTTC
J gene: TRBJ1-4; CDR3 length: 14; V gene: TRBV6-4; clone size: -; D gene: -; CDR3 protein: CASSDRLVNEKLFF; CDR3 DNA: TGTGCCAGCAGTGACAGACTTGTTAATGAAAAACTGTTTTTT
J gene: TRBJ2-3; CDR3 length: 15; V gene: TRBV4-1; clone size: -; D gene: -; CDR3 protein: CASSQDRPAGDTQYF; CDR3 DNA: TGCGCCAGCAGCCAAGACAGGCCCGCCGGGGATACGCAGTATTTT
J gene: TRBJ1-4; CDR3 length: 15; V gene: TRBV19; clone size: -; D gene: -; CDR3 protein: CASSQLTGQNEKLFF; CDR3 DNA: TGTGCCAGTAGCCAGTTGACAGGCCAAAATGAAAAACTGTTTTTT
J gene: TRBJ2-7; CDR3 length: 12; V gene: TRBV19; clone size: -; D gene: -; CDR3 protein: CASSPPNFEQYF; CDR3 DNA: TGTGCCAGTAGTCCCCCGAATTTCGAGCAGTACTTC
J gene: TRBJ2-3; CDR3 length: 16; V gene: TRBV25-1; clone size: -; D gene: TRBD2; CDR3 protein: CASVRTSPTGTDTQYF; CDR3 DNA: TGTGCCAGCGTCAGGACTAGCCCTACGGGCACAGATACGCAGTATTTT
J gene: TRBJ2-2; CDR3 length: 15; V gene: TRBV7-9; clone size: -; D gene: -; CDR3 protein: CASSPTGINTGELFF; CDR3 DNA: TGTGCCAGCAGCCCTACAGGGATAAACACCGGGGAGCTGTTTTTT
J gene: TRBJ2-1; CDR3 length: 16; V gene: TRBV19; clone size: few; D gene: TRBD1; CDR3 protein: CASSYTGTGGINEQFF; CDR3 DNA: TGTGCCAGTAGCTACACCGGGACAGGGGGTATTAATGAGCAGTTCTTC
J gene: TRBJ2-1; CDR3 length: 13; V gene: TRBV7-6; clone size: -; D gene: TRBD2; CDR3 protein: CASSSLAGDEQFF; CDR3 DNA: TGTGCCAGCAGCTCTCTAGCGGGAGATGAGCAGTTCTTC
J gene: TRBJ1-1; CDR3 length: 14; V gene: TRBV10-3; clone size: -; D gene: TRBD1; CDR3 protein: CAITTGTENTEAFF; CDR3 DNA: TGTGCCATCACAACCGGGACAGAGAACACTGAAGCTTTCTTT
J gene: TRBJ2-5; CDR3 length: 14; V gene: TRBV18; clone size: -; D gene: TRBD2; CDR3 protein: CASSRNGGAETQYF; CDR3 DNA: TGTGCCAGCTCACGTAACGGGGGGGCAGAGACCCAGTACTTC
J gene: TRBJ2-1; CDR3 length: 15; V gene: TRBV5-1; clone size: -; D gene: TRBD2; CDR3 protein: CASSLGLAGVNEQFF; CDR3 DNA: TGCGCCAGCAGCCTCGGACTAGCGGGCGTAAATGAGCAGTTCTTC
J gene: TRBJ2-3; CDR3 length: 16; V gene: TRBV28; clone size: -; D gene: TRBD1; CDR3 protein: CASSAAGGLGTDTQYF; CDR3 DNA: TGTGCCAGCAGTGCTGCAGGGGGTCTGGGCACAGATACGCAGTATTTT
J gene: TRBJ2-1; CDR3 length: 14; V gene: TRBV29-1; clone size: -; D gene: TRBD1; CDR3 protein: CSVLPRQGDNEQFF; CDR3 DNA: TGCAGCGTTCTGCCGAGGCAGGGGGACAATGAGCAGTTCTTC
J gene: TRBJ2-3; CDR3 length: 13; V gene: TRBV15; clone size: few; D gene: TRBD1; CDR3 protein: CATTTGRKDTQYF; CDR3 DNA: TGTGCCACGACGACAGGGCGCAAAGATACGCAGTATTTT
J gene: TRBJ2-1; CDR3 length: 16; V gene: TRBV11-2; clone size: few; D gene: TRBD2; CDR3 protein: CASSLDLAGAGNEQFF; CDR3 DNA: TGTGCCAGCAGCTTAGACCTAGCGGGAGCGGGAAATGAGCAGTTCTTC
J gene: TRBJ2-1; CDR3 length: 14; V gene: TRBV28; clone size: once; D gene: TRBD1; CDR3 protein: CASSLTGPYNEQFF; CDR3 DNA: TGTGCCAGCAGTTTGACAGGGCCCTACAATGAGCAGTTCTTC
J gene: TRBJ2-2; CDR3 length: 15; V gene: TRBV7-2; clone size: once; D gene: -; CDR3 protein: CASSPDNRYTGELFF; CDR3 DNA: TGTGCCAGCAGCCCAGACAACAGATACACCGGGGAGCTGTTTTTT
J gene: TRBJ1-1; CDR3 length: 14; V gene: TRBV9; clone size: -; D gene: -; CDR3 protein: CASSALPGGTEAFF; CDR3 DNA: TGTGCCAGCAGCGCCTTACCCGGGGGCACTGAAGCTTTCTTT
J gene: TRBJ1-4; CDR3 length: 13; V gene: TRBV10-3; clone size: -; D gene: -; CDR3 protein: CAISPNRNEKLFF; CDR3 DNA: TGTGCCATCAGTCCGAACAGAAATGAAAAACTGTTTTTT
J gene: TRBJ2-7; CDR3 length: 15; V gene: TRBV11-2; clone size: -; D gene: TRBD1; CDR3 protein: CASTAGQGSSYEQYF; CDR3 DNA: TGTGCCAGCACCGCAGGACAGGGCTCCTCCTACGAGCAGTACTTC
J gene: TRBJ2-7; CDR3 length: 14; V gene: TRBV11-3; clone size: few; D gene: TRBD2; CDR3 protein: CASSFSGRFYEQYF; CDR3 DNA: TGTGCCAGCAGCTTTAGCGGGAGGTTCTACGAGCAGTACTTC
J gene: TRBJ2-7; CDR3 length: 15; V gene: TRBV18; clone size: -; D gene: TRBD1; CDR3 protein: CASSLDRGPSYEQYF; CDR3 DNA: TGTGCCAGCTCACTAGACAGGGGCCCCTCCTACGAGCAGTACTTC